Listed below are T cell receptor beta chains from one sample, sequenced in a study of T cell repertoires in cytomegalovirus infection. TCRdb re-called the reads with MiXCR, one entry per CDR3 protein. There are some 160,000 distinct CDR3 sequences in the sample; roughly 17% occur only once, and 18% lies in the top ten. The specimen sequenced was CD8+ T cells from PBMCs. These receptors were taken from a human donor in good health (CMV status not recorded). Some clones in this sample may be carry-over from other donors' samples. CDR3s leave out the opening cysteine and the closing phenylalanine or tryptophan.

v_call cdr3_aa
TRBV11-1 ASSFLVLANSYEQY
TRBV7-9 ASSLEGQILGYT
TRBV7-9 ASSQQGYNEQF
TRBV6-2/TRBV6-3 ATTQVYEQY
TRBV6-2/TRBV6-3 ASSPPGLAGAMQQY
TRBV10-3 AIGGQSPDTQY
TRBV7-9 ASSRETDEGMNTEAF
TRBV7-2 ASSLAYGRNEQF
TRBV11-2 ASSLGQGIPYNEQF
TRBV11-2 ASSPGITGNIQY
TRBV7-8 ASSLSSGPGNTIY
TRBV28 ASSSDRGDTQY
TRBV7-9 ASSSPGSGSTSYEQY
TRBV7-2 ASSLGFRDRGGYT
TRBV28 ATSGNIGPDYNSPLH
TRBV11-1 ASSPIGRHEQF
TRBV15 ATSRSPANYNEQF
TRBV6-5 ASSTQDRGAYEQY
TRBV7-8 ASSLAKSGGHLRETQY
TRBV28 ASSLIIGGNEQY
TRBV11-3 ASSKREGSSYNEQF
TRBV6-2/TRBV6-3 ASSYSRGMDHEQY
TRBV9 ASSVSAGQNNSPLH
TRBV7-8 ASSLGLGLGGHEQF
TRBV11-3 ASSPPVVGNQPQH
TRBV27 ASSLQGGGYEQY
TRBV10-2 ASSEVDFQETQY
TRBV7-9 ASSSPNQPQH
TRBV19 ASSGGYEGQF
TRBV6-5 ASRPDRIRETQY